These T cell receptor beta chains were read from a single sample in a study of blood T cell repertoires in COVID-19. Some clones are missing from TCRdb's copy, which holds only in-frame ones; the method was immunoSEQ multiplex PCR. The sample lists 60,000 or so clones, 75% to 80% occurring once. Sequences were obtained from peripheral blood. These receptors all stem from a human donor in a cohort sampled during active COVID-19. CDR3s include the opening cysteine and the closing phenylalanine or tryptophan. A D gene is named only where the DNA matches it firmly. Clone size is given for some rows only: seen once, a few or many times, or a class if the clone is expanded.

size,D,J,V,CDR3,DNA
-,-,TRBJ1-4,TRBV19,CASSIRVYEKLFF,TGTGCCAGTAGTATCAGGGTATATGAAAAACTGTTTTTT
-,-,TRBJ2-7,TRBV28,CASSLIDGLQYF,TGTGCCAGCAGTTTAATCGACGGACTACAGTACTTC
few,TRBD1,TRBJ2-7,TRBV27,CASKIRPGQGTYEQYF,TGTGCCAGCAAGATTCGACCGGGACAGGGCACCTACGAGCAGTACTTC
-,-,TRBJ1-2,TRBV11-3,CASSDTRYGYTF,TGTGCCAGCAGCGACACCCGCTATGGCTACACCTTC
-,TRBD1,TRBJ1-6,TRBV10-3,CAIGTGSDSPLHF,TGTGCCATCGGGACAGGGTCAGATTCACCCCTCCACTTT
-,-,TRBJ2-7,TRBV18,CASSQGPRGRDGDEQYF,TGTGCCAGCTCCCAAGGACCGAGGGGGAGGGACGGAGACGAGCAGTACTTC
-,TRBD1,TRBJ1-2,TRBV18,CASSTGQEYGYTF,TGTGCCAGCTCAACAGGACAGGAATATGGCTACACCTTC
once,-,TRBJ2-6,TRBV6-5,CASSYSSLRANVLTF,TGTGCCAGCAGTTACTCGTCCCTTCGGGCCAACGTCCTGACTTTC
-,-,TRBJ2-3,TRBV6-5,CASTEGSLTQYF,TGTGCCAGCACCGAGGGAAGCCTTACGCAGTATTTT
once,-,TRBJ1-4,TRBV28,CASSPYFGGEKLFF,TGTGCCAGCAGTCCATACTTTGGGGGGGAAAAACTGTTTTTT
-,-,TRBJ2-1,TRBV19,CASSMTLTGYNEQFF,TGTGCCAGTAGTATGACCCTGACAGGATACAATGAGCAGTTCTTC
few,-,TRBJ1-2,TRBV25-1,CASSSGDDYTF,TGTGCCAGCAGTTCCGGAGATGACTACACCTTC
-,TRBD2,TRBJ2-3,TRBV5-1,CASSLVPAGVNTQYF,TGCGCCAGCAGCTTGGTCCCAGCGGGAGTGAATACGCAGTATTTT
few,TRBD1,TRBJ2-1,TRBV10-1,CASSRDRTGEQFF,TGCGCCAGCAGTAGGGACAGGACCGGCGAGCAGTTCTTC
-,-,TRBJ2-2,TRBV18,CASSPSPAGDTGELFF,TGTGCCAGCTCACCATCACCGGCCGGAGACACCGGGGAGCTGTTTTTT
once,-,TRBJ1-6,TRBV5-4,CASSQKRGSDSPLHF,TGTGCCAGCAGCCAGAAACGGGGGTCGGATTCACCCCTCCACTTT
once,TRBD1,TRBJ1-3,TRBV4-1,CASSQGTGLVLSGNTIYF,TGCGCCAGCAGCCAAGGGACAGGGCTCGTTTTGTCTGGAAACACCATATATTTT
-,-,TRBJ1-2,TRBV5-1,CANSPQEGGRLGGYTF,TGCGCCAACAGCCCCCAGGAGGGGGGGCGTTTAGGAGGCTACACCTTC
few,-,TRBJ1-1,TRBV5-1,CASSLEGAGDEAFF,TGCGCCAGCAGCTTGGAAGGCGCGGGAGATGAAGCTTTCTTT
-,-,TRBJ2-2,TRBV6-5,CASSYSGRASVGELFF,TGTGCCAGCAGTTACTCGGGCAGGGCGAGTGTCGGGGAGCTGTTTTTT
few,TRBD2,TRBJ2-1,TRBV7-9,CASSLKSGRAFSYNEQFF,TGTGCCAGCAGCTTAAAGAGCGGGAGGGCATTCTCCTACAATGAGCAGTTCTTC
-,-,TRBJ2-6,TRBV18,CASSQRGSGANVLTF,TGTGCCAGCTCACAGAGAGGCTCTGGGGCCAACGTCCTGACTTTC
-,TRBD2,TRBJ2-1,TRBV5-5,CASSSVAGLAGNNEQFF,TGTGCCAGCAGCTCGGTGGCGGGACTAGCGGGAAACAATGAGCAGTTCTTC
-,-,TRBJ2-7,TRBV21-1,CASSTPNQGQGLSYEQYF,TGTGCCAGCAGCACCCCGAATCAAGGACAGGGCCTTTCCTACGAGCAGTACTTC
once,TRBD2,TRBJ2-1,TRBV28,CASSPSGLADLEQFF,TGTGCCAGCAGTCCCTCTGGACTAGCGGACCTTGAGCAGTTCTTC
-,TRBD1,TRBJ2-5,TRBV5-1,CASSATGEETQYF,TGCGCCAGCAGTGCGACAGGGGAAGAGACCCAGTACTTC
few,-,TRBJ2-7,TRBV21-1,CASSKEKSGTGGSYEQYF,TGTGCCAGCAGCAAAGAAAAATCTGGGACAGGGGGTTCCTACGAGCAGTACTTC
-,-,TRBJ2-7,TRBV28,CAAKRGPTSYEQYF,TGTGCCGCTAAAAGGGGCCCCACCTCCTACGAGCAGTACTTC
-,TRBD1,TRBJ2-3,TRBV7-3,CASSFPRGQGASTDTQYF,TGTGCCAGCAGCTTTCCCCGGGGACAGGGGGCAAGCACAGATACGCAGTATTTT
-,TRBD1,TRBJ1-1,TRBV27,CASSKDRGNTEAFF,TGTGCCAGCAGCAAGGACAGGGGGAACACTGAAGCTTTCTTT
-,-,TRBJ2-3,TRBV7-8,CASSLEPSASDTQYF,TGTGCCAGCAGCTTAGAACCGTCAGCGTCGGATACGCAGTATTTT
many,TRBD1,TRBJ2-3,TRBV28,CASRLKGQGTTQYF,TGTGCCAGCAGACTAAAGGGACAGGGGACGACGCAGTATTTT
few,TRBD1,TRBJ2-1,TRBV7-8,CASITGTGPFNEQFF,TGTGCCAGCATCACCGGGACAGGGCCGTTCAATGAGCAGTTCTTC
-,-,TRBJ1-1,TRBV11-3,CASSLGASGGAFF,TGTGCCAGCAGCCTTGGGGCGAGCGGGGGGGCTTTCTTT
-,TRBD1,TRBJ2-5,TRBV27,CASSFHRGETQYF,TGTGCCAGCAGTTTCCACAGGGGGGAGACCCAGTACTTC
-,TRBD2,TRBJ2-5,TRBV4-2,CASSQALAETQYF,TGTGCCAGCAGCCAGGCACTAGCGGAGACCCAGTACTTC
-,TRBD1,TRBJ2-5,TRBV18,CASSRGTGGQETQYF,TGTGCCAGCTCACGAGGGACAGGGGGCCAAGAGACCCAGTACTTC
-,TRBD1,TRBJ1-6,TRBV3-1/TRBV3-2,CASSPGQGGDNSPLHF,TGTGCCAGCAGCCCGGGACAGGGCGGAGATAATTCACCCCTCCACTTT
once,-,TRBJ2-2,TRBV3-1/TRBV3-2,CASSRQGDTGELFF,TGTGCCAGCAGCAGGCAGGGTGACACCGGGGAGCTGTTTTTT
-,TRBD2,TRBJ2-7,TRBV7-2,CASSDGLAVAYEQYF,TGTGCCAGCAGCGACGGACTAGCGGTCGCCTACGAGCAGTACTTC
once,TRBD2,TRBJ2-2,TRBV18,CASSPSGTRVHTGELFF,TGTGCCAGCTCACCTTCCGGGACTAGAGTGCACACCGGGGAGCTGTTTTTT
-,-,TRBJ1-3,TRBV18,CASSPRQFSGNTIYF,TGTGCCAGCTCACCACGCCAGTTCTCTGGAAACACCATATATTTT
-,-,TRBJ1-2,TRBV15,CATSRGRGNNYGYTF,TGTGCCACCAGCAGAGGCAGAGGTAATAACTATGGCTACACCTTC
-,TRBD2,TRBJ2-1,TRBV7-9,CASGQRRASGGPGEQFF,TGTGCCAGCGGCCAGCGTCGGGCTAGCGGGGGGCCGGGTGAGCAGTTCTTC
-,-,TRBJ1-1,TRBV10-3,CATTRGFLGNTEAFF,TGTGCCACGACCCGGGGATTCCTAGGGAACACTGAAGCTTTCTTT
-,-,TRBJ1-2,TRBV3-1/TRBV3-2,CASSLQGGYTF,TGTGCCAGCAGCCTACAGGGTGGCTACACCTTC
few,-,TRBJ2-7,TRBV5-1,CASSLAPTGFTHEQYF,TGCGCCAGCAGCCTCGCCCCGACAGGCTTTACCCACGAGCAGTACTTC
once,-,TRBJ1-5,TRBV4-2,CASSQEEWQPQHF,TGTGCCAGCAGCCAAGAAGAGTGGCAGCCCCAGCATTTT
-,TRBD1,TRBJ1-5,TRBV6-5,CATSTGVQPQHF,TGTGCCACCTCAACAGGGGTTCAGCCCCAGCATTTT
-,-,TRBJ2-1,TRBV5-1,CATSDSYNEQFF,TGCGCCACCTCGGACAGCTACAATGAGCAGTTCTTC
few,-,TRBJ1-5,TRBV6-1,CASSEGVNAVQPQHF,TGTGCCAGCAGTGAAGGGGTAAACGCGGTTCAGCCCCAGCATTTT
few,-,TRBJ2-7,TRBV4-2,CASSQSFYEQYF,TGTGCCAGCAGCCAGAGCTTCTACGAGCAGTACTTC
-,-,TRBJ1-4,TRBV7-9,CASSPTKTVSNEKLFF,TGTGCCAGCAGTCCGACCAAGACAGTATCTAATGAAAAACTGTTTTTT
-,-,TRBJ2-7,TRBV2,CASKIGAGGSDTF,TGTGCCAGCAAAATCGGGGCCGGGGGAAGTGATACTTTC
few,-,TRBJ2-6,TRBV2,CASSGGLLTF,TGTGCCAGCAGCGGGGGGCTCCTGACTTTC
once,-,TRBJ1-4,TRBV5-4,CASSPEQGSREKLFF,TGTGCCAGCAGCCCTGAACAGGGATCGCGCGAAAAACTGTTTTTT
few,TRBD1,TRBJ2-7,TRBV5-4,CASSLFGTGAYEQYF,TGTGCCAGCAGCTTGTTTGGGACAGGGGCTTACGAGCAGTACTTC
-,-,TRBJ2-3,TRBV24-1,CATSEGQRSEDTQYF,TGTGCCACCAGTGAAGGACAGAGGTCAGAGGATACGCAGTATTTT
once,TRBD1,TRBJ1-6,TRBV25-1,CASSPTDRASYNSPLHF,TGTGCCAGCAGTCCCACGGACAGGGCTTCCTATAATTCACCCCTCCACTTT